Included here is one T cell receptor beta chain sequence, with context. Its antigen is as yet unknown. Between days 9 and 10 of culture, CD4+ T cells were separated out. Participants each got two BNT162b2 or mRNA-1273 vaccine doses. TCRdb's table, derived via immunoSEQ multiplex PCR, lists solely in-frame clones and lacks some. The repertoire includes about 57,000 clones, nearly 80% of them detected once, and about 4.6% sits in the top ten. CDR3 length: 16 residues. In germline, CDR1 is KGHSH, CDR2 LQKENI. V lost 3 bases to trimming and J lost 5 bases; unmatched junction nucleotides: 10. This specimen comes from a study of vaccination effects on CD4 cells after COVID-19.

This sequence joins TRBV18 and TRBJ1-1, with TRBD1 matching 9 bases. Material: CD4+ T cells from PBMCs cultured without peptide, obtained after COVID-19 vaccination. The receptor was isolated from a human donor who received a COVID-19 vaccine. The CDR3 region has the DNA TGTGCCAGCTCACCCTACACACAGGGGGCTGGGACTGAAGCTTTCTTT. As protein: CASSPYTQGAGTEAFF.